This TCR beta chain was recorded in a study of human T cells and chemical hapten exposure. Findings and limits, study-wide: Alopecia affected the donors, so their immune response may differ from healthy people's.

The CDR3 covers 15 residues. J lost 7 bases, V lost 0 bases, and 4 bases had no gene match. Germline V gene sequence: CDR1 SGHVS, CDR2 FQNEAQ. Time point here: pre-sensitization, week 0. As for treatment: therapeutic diphenylcyclopropenone sensitization with weekly scalp DPC. Blood was drawn before each patch test was applied. This clonotype was seen ten or more times. Antigen specificity is unknown. TCRdb reanalysed the RACE reads using MiXCR and keeps one entry per CDR3 protein. The table lists under 300,000 distinct CDR3 sequences, 7.5% to 10% of them singletons. Here the sequenced sample was whole blood, taken in connection with sensitization to the hapten diphenylcyclopropenone (DPC). This chain links TRBV7-8 with TRBJ1-4, with 8 bases lining up with TRBD1. The sequence came from a middle-aged woman with alopecia areata. Some clones in this sample may be carry-over from other donors' samples. CDR3 in amino acids: CASSLAQGAGEKLFF. The DNA of the CDR3 is TGTGCCAGCAGCTTAGCGCAGGGGGCGGGTGAAAAACTGTTTTTT.